One and the same sample provided the 20 T cell receptor beta chains below, sequenced in a study of cytomegalovirus exposure and HLA in healthy donors. Both 60 Vbeta primers and 13 Jbeta primers went into the PCR. Repertoires were generated with immunoSEQ multiplex PCR, while TCRdb's copy carries only in-frame clones and drops some. The data contain approximately 56,000 clones, around three quarters of them singletons. The sample was PBMCs. These receptors all stem from a woman aged 45 to 65 in good health and CMV-seropositive.

This chain connects TRBV6-1 to TRBJ2-7; D unresolved. CDR1 and CDR2 from the germline V gene are MNHNS and SASEGT. Trimming removed 6 bases from V and 2 bases from J, with 14 bases in between. CDR3 length: 14 amino acids. The CDR3 bases are TGTGCCAGCAGACCTACGGTACAGACCTACGAGCAGTACTTC. It specifies CASRPTVQTYEQYF.

J is TRBJ2-5 and V is TRBV6-6, with a tentative D call TRBD1 (6 bases). V lost 8 bases and J lost 4, with 14 bases in between. CDR1 is MNHNY and CDR2 is SVGAGI in the germline V gene (reference sequence). The CDR3 contains 13 residues. This chain's CDR3 is CASLSKTGETQYF. CDR3 bases: TGTGCCAGCCTATCTAAGACAGGAGAGACCCAGTACTTC.

The V and J genes are TRBV9 and TRBJ2-5; TRBD2 matches at 14 bases. The CDR3 is made up of 15 amino acids. Losses at the gene ends were 3 bases for V and 4 bases for J; bases not matched to a gene: 2. CDR1 is SGDLS and CDR2 is YYNGEE in the germline V gene. CDR3 sequence reads: CASSATSGGGETQYF. The CDR3 DNA reads as TGTGCCAGCAGCGCGACTAGCGGGGGGGGAGAGACCCAGTACTTC.

The chain couples TRBV6-5 to TRBJ2-3; maybe TRBD2 (6 bases). The CDR3 is made up of 14 amino acids. Germline assignment: CDR1 MNHEY and CDR2 SVGAGI. The ends were cut back, 6 bases at V and 3 bases at J, with 13 bases in the middle. CDR3 protein: CASSLGTFTDTQYF. For the CDR3, the DNA is TGTGCCAGCAGCCTCGGGACTTTTACAGATACGCAGTATTTT.

CDR3 sequence (DNA): TGTGCCAGCAGTTTTCGGGCAGGAGGAGATACGCAGTATTTT. Protein: CASSFRAGGDTQYF. This chain uses TRBV27 with TRBJ2-3; D is perhaps TRBD2 (5 bases). V lost 3 bases, J lost 5 bases, and 12 bases lay in between. The CDR3 spans 14 residues. The V gene's germline CDR1 is MNHEY and CDR2 SMNVEV (reference sequence).

The V gene is TRBV7-2, the J gene TRBJ2-1; 8 bases map to TRBD2. Germline V gene sequence: CDR1 SGHTA, CDR2 FQGNSA. V shed 0 bases and J 2 bases; nucleotides not matched to a gene: 6. The CDR3 length is 17 residues. CDR3 amino acids: CASSLALKLAAYNEQFF. In DNA, the CDR3 is TGTGCCAGCAGCTTAGCGCTAAAACTAGCGGCCTACAATGAGCAGTTCTTC.

This rearrangement joins TRBV19 to TRBJ2-5; 7 bases fit TRBD2. Trimming at V came to 4 bases and at J to 0 bases, leaving 14 bases not matched to a gene. The CDR3 loop spans 18 amino acids. Germline V gives CDR1 LNHDA, CDR2 SQIVND (reference sequence). Written as DNA, the CDR3 is TGTGCCAGTAGTAGACTAGCCAACCTCCCCCCGTACCAAGAGACCCAGTACTTC. Its translation is CASSRLANLPPYQETQYF.

In this sample, this clone turned up a few times. One end of the junction varies from germline; a read error may be responsible. The V gene is TRBV6-1, the J gene TRBJ2-3, with 9 bases that match TRBD1. This CDR3 region has 17 residues. Germline V gene sequence: CDR1 MNHNS, CDR2 SASEGT. The CDR3 bases are TGTGCCAGCAGGGAAGAACCGGGACAGGGAGTGACAGATACGCAGTATTTT. This gives the protein CASREEPGQGVTDTQYF.

The sample holds a few counts of this clone. J is TRBJ1-1 and V is TRBV18; 9 nucleotides line up with TRBD1. V shed 1 base, J shed 7 bases, and the junction held 7 bases outside the gene matches. The CDR3 contains 15 residues. Per germline, CDR1 KGHSH and CDR2 LQKENI. Written as DNA, the CDR3 is TGTGCCAGCTCACCACGGACAGGGGAATTGAGTGAAGCTTTCTTT. Translation: CASSPRTGELSEAFF.

This clone was seen many times. The genes are TRBV6-1 and TRBJ1-3; TRBD1 is a possible D gene (5 bases). This CDR3 is 14 amino acids long. The ends were cut back, 3 bases at V and 6 bases at J, with 12 bases in the middle. Germline V CDR1 and CDR2: MNHNS, SASEGT. The DNA for the CDR3 is TGTGCCAGCAGTGAGGGGACTAGGCCAAACACCATATATTTT. It is translated as CASSEGTRPNTIYF.

V gene TRBV7-9 combines with J gene TRBJ1-1, with 11 bases that match TRBD1. CDR1 and CDR2 from the germline V gene are SEHNR and FQNEAQ (reference sequence). V gave up 4 bases and J gave up 3 bases; unmatched junction bases: 13. The CDR3 sequence is 18 residues long. The CDR3 is CASSSRTGGEGKDTEAFF. The DNA of the CDR3 is TGTGCCAGCAGCTCTAGGACAGGGGGCGAAGGAAAGGACACTGAAGCTTTCTTT. Drawing the rest from reference TRBV7-9 and TRBJ1-1, the complete variable domain is DTGVSQNPRHKITKRGQNVTFRCDPISEHNRLYWYRQTLGQGPEFLTYFQNEAQLEKSRLLSDRFSAERPKGSFSTLEIQRTEQGDSAMYLCASSSRTGGEGKDTEAFFGQGTRLTVV.

The chain is built from TRBV2 and TRBJ2-5; D uncertain. The CDR3 totals 14 residues. With 7 bases removed from V and 5 bases from J, the gap between germline ends came to 17 bases. Germline V gene sequence: CDR1 SNHLY, CDR2 FYNNEI. Here the CDR3 DNA reads TGTGCCAGCACCTCTCTCCTCCGGCGGGAGACCCAGTACTTC. It codes for CASTSLLRRETQYF.

The V and J genes are TRBV6-1 and TRBJ2-5; 7 bases align to TRBD2. Germline V gene lookup returns CDR1 MNHNS and CDR2 SASEGT. The length of the CDR3 is 17 residues. V lost 3 bases and J lost 5; bases outside the gene matches: 15. CDR3 nucleotides: TGTGCCAGCAGTGAGGGGTGGGGGGGGACCCTTCGGGAGACCCAGTACTTC. This encodes CASSEGWGGTLRETQYF.

The chain employs TRBV6-1 and TRBJ2-7; a possible D gene is TRBD1 (6 bases). The CDR3 consists of 13 residues. Trimming stripped 6 bases from V and 3 bases from J, with 12 bases between. Germline V gives CDR1 MNHNS, CDR2 SASEGT. For the CDR3, the DNA is TGTGCCAGCAGAAGGGGGTTTGGCTACGAGCAGTACTTC. Translating gives CASRRGFGYEQYF.

This clone was seen only once. The identical CDR3 is also encoded by other nucleotide sequences in the sample. This chain connects TRBV29-1 to TRBJ1-1, with D perhaps matching TRBD1 (6 bases). Germline V lookup: CDR1 SQVTM, CDR2 ANQGSEA. The CDR3 runs to 16 residues. Deletions cut 4 bases from V and 9 bases from J, with 27 bases between. The CDR3: CSVVRQLGGVVSKAFF. The CDR3 DNA reads TGCAGCGTTGTCAGGCAATTAGGGGGTGTTGTATCTAAAGCTTTCTTT.

This clone was seen only once. The rearrangement links TRBV5-1 to TRBJ1-3; D unresolved. Germline V gene sequence: CDR1 SGHRS, CDR2 YFSETQ. V lost 1 base, J lost 0 bases, and 14 bases lay in between. The CDR3 spans 17 residues. CDR3 nucleotide sequence: TGCGCCAGCAGCTTGTCCGGGTACCCCCTCTCTGGAAACACCATATATTTT. This translates into CASSLSGYPLSGNTIYF.

This clone was picked up one time. The V gene is TRBV7-2, the J gene TRBJ2-2, with TRBD2 identical over 13 bases. The CDR3 loop spans 18 amino acids. Per the germline V gene, CDR1 is SGHTA and CDR2 is FQGNSA. J was trimmed by 5 bases and V by 6 bases; bases with no gene match: 12. This CDR3 is CASSLLAGGTKGTGELFF. The CDR3, as DNA: TGTGCCAGCAGTCTACTAGCGGGGGGGACCAAAGGGACCGGGGAGCTGTTTTTT.

This clone was counted a few times. This chain joins TRBV6-6 and TRBJ2-3, with 8 bases identical to TRBD2. With V trimmed by 6 bases and J by 1 base, 6 bases remained unmatched. CDR1 is MNHNY and CDR2 is SVGAGI in the germline V gene (reference sequence). This CDR3 has 15 amino acids. The DNA of the CDR3 is TGTGCCAGCAGCCTACTAGCGGAACGCACAGATACGCAGTATTTT. Amino acid sequence: CASSLLAERTDTQYF.

This sequence joins TRBV4-2 and TRBJ2-3, with 8 bases that match TRBD2. V lost 5 bases to trimming and J lost 0 bases; unmatched junction nucleotides: 16. Germline V lookup: CDR1 LGHNA, CDR2 YNFKEQ. The CDR3 has 19 amino acids. The CDR3 sequence: CASSARGGLAGQSTDTQYF. The DNA of the CDR3 is TGTGCCAGCAGCGCCCGCGGAGGGCTAGCGGGCCAGAGCACAGATACGCAGTATTTT.

The chain combines TRBV30 with TRBJ2-3, with a tentative D call TRBD2 (5 bases). The CDR3 is 12 residues long. Trimming took off 7 bases at V and 6 bases at J, with 14 bases between the two ends. Germline V gives CDR1 GTSNPN, CDR2 SVGIG (reference sequence). CDR3 in amino acids: CASAGIADTQYF. For the CDR3, the DNA is TGTGCCTCAGCCGGGATAGCCGATACGCAGTATTTT.